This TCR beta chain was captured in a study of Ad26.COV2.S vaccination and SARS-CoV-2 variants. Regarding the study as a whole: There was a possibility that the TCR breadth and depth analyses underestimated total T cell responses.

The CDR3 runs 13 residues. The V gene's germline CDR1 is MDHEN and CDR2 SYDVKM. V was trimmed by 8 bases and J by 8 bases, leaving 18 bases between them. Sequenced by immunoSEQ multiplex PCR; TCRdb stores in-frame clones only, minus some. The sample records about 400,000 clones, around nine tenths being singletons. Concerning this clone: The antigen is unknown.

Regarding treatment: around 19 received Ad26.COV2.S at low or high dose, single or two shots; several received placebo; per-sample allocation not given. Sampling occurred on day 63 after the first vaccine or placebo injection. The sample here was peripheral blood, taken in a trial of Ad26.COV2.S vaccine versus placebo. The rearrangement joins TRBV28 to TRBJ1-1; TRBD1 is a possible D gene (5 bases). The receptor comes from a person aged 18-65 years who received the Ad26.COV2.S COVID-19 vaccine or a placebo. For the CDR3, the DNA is TGTGCCAGCGATGGCAGGGACCCATTCGAAGCTTTCTTT. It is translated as CASDGRDPFEAFF.